This is a list of T cell receptor beta chains from one sample in a study of T cells after posttransplantation cyclophosphamide. TCRdb keeps only in-frame clones here, not all; method: immunoSEQ multiplex PCR. The sample shows around 25,000 clones, none of them appearing just once. The sample taken for sequencing was PBMCs. The receptor set was obtained from a woman aged 60 to 75 in good health, CMV-negative, and a related stem cell transplant donor. Both conserved end residues are part of each CDR3. Sizes are listed as once, few or many counts, or a class when the clone is expanded.

clone_size j_call v_call cdr3_aa
many TRBJ2-5 TRBV5-1 CASSPSGGQETQYF
many TRBJ2-1 TRBV18 CASSTSVNEQFF
many TRBJ2-7 TRBV6-1 CASTRAGGPSYEQYF
many TRBJ1-3 TRBV2 CASLPGTGGTGNTIYF
many TRBJ2-7 TRBV4-2 CASSQDIQGYEQYF
many TRBJ1-5 TRBV6-5 CASTYLGAILNQPQHF
many TRBJ2-5 TRBV28 CASSLWDSQETQYF
many TRBJ2-2 TRBV19 CASFSGLGGELFF
many TRBJ1-5 TRBV15 CATSRGGQLSSNQPQHF
many TRBJ1-2 TRBV5-4 CASSLAGGRVYGYTF
many TRBJ1-1 TRBV11-2 CASSLRPELNTEAFF
many TRBJ1-1 TRBV14 CASSPSGQTEAFF
many TRBJ1-1 TRBV19 CASSPRTGPNTEAFF
few TRBJ2-5 TRBV6-1 CASRRGTGGLETQYF
many TRBJ1-4 TRBV10-3 CATGEGDLNEKLFF
many TRBJ1-1 TRBV5-1 CASSLAQATIMNTEAFF
few TRBJ2-7 TRBV5-5 CASSFEGQAPYEQYF
many TRBJ2-7 TRBV2 CASTSGLAGGGYEQYF
many TRBJ1-2 TRBV6-1 CASSERGQGYYGYTF
many TRBJ1-2 TRBV5-5 CASSMPTGVGYGYTF